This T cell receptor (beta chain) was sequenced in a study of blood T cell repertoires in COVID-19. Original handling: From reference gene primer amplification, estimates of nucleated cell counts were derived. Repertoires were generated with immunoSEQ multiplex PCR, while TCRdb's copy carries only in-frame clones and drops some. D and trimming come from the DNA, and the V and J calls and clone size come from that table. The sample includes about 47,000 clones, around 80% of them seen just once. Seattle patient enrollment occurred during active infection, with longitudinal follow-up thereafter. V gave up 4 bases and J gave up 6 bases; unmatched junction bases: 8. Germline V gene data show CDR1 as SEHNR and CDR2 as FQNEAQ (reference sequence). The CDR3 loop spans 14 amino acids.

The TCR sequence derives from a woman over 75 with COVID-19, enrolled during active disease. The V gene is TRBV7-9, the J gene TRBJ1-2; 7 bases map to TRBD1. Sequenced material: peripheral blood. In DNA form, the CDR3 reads TGTGCCAGCAGCTCCGGACAGGAGGGGAATGGCTACACCTTC. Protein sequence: CASSSGQEGNGYTF.